This entry concerns a single T cell receptor beta chain. This specimen belongs to a study of T cells in localized non-small cell lung cancer. The length of the CDR3 is 16 residues. The ends were cut back, 3 bases at V and 3 bases at J, with 16 bases in the middle. Germline V gives CDR1 SGHVS, CDR2 FQNEAQ. Method: immunoSEQ multiplex PCR; TCRdb's copy keeps in-frame clones and lacks some. Of 53,000 or so clones in the sample, approximately 90% were seen once. The source of this sequence is a man aged 40-75 years with stage I lung adenocarcinoma. The chain carries TRBV7-8 and TRBJ2-3; TRBD2 is a possible D gene (5 bases). The input for sequencing was peripheral blood, taken before any cancer treatment. CDR3 protein: CASSFYLEESTDTQYF. In DNA form, the CDR3 reads TGTGCCAGCAGCTTCTACTTGGAGGAGTCAACAGATACGCAGTATTTT.